This T cell receptor (beta chain) was recovered during a study of cytomegalovirus exposure and HLA in healthy donors. V was trimmed by 2 bases and J by 4 bases, leaving 8 bases between them. This CDR3 has 13 residues. CDR1 is MDHEN, CDR2 SYDVKM, per germline. The primer mix had 60 Vbeta and 13 Jbeta primers. Clones were sequenced by immunoSEQ multiplex PCR, and TCRdb holds only the in-frame ones, with some missing. The sample has approximately 110,000 clones; 70% are singletons. Healthy bone marrow donors supplied every sample. The sequence was obtained from a middle-aged man in good health and CMV-seropositive. The rearrangement links TRBV28 to TRBJ1-2, with D possibly matching TRBD1 (5 bases). Sequencing was performed on PBMCs. CDR3 DNA sequence: TGTGCCAGCAGTTTAACAGGTGCCTATGGCTACACCTTC. It encodes CASSLTGAYGYTF.